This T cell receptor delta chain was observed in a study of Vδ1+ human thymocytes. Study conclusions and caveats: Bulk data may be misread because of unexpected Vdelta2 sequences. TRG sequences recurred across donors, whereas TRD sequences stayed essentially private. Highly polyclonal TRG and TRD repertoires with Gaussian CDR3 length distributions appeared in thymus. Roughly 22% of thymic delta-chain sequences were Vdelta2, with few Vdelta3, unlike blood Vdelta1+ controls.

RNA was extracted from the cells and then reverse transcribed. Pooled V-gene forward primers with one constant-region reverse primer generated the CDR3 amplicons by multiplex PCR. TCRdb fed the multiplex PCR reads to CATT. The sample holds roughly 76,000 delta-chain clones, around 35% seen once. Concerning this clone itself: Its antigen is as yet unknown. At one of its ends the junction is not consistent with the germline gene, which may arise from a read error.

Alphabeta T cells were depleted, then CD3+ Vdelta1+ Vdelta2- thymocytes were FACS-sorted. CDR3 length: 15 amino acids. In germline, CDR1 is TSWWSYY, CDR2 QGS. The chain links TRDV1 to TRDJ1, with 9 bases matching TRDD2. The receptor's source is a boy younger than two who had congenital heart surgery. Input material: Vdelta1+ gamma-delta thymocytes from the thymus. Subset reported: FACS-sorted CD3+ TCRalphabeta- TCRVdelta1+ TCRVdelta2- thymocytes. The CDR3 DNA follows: TGTGCCCTTGGGAAAAGTCCTTCCTACATAGGGGGTATCATCTTT. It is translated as CALGKSPSYIGGIIF.